This T cell receptor beta chain was documented in a study of human T cells and chemical hapten exposure. Study details: TCR yield per sample varied, mainly due to pooled library volumes. Findings and caveats of the study: TCRs whose frequency exceeded 1 in 1000 remained the same following DPC sensitization.

Individual cDNA molecules in this library carried unique molecular identifiers. Original analysis: Sample TCR totals centred on a median of about 92,000, ranging about 20,000 to 700,000. TCRdb re-derived calls from the RACE reads in MiXCR, one entry per CDR3 protein. Clone size and V and J calls follow TCRdb, not the original study. The sample consists of 55,000 to 75,000 distinct CDR3 sequences, under 7.5% of them appearing once. Indicated time point: healthy volunteer bleed at 6 weeks. From whole blood left unfractionated, total RNA was extracted. This clonotype was observed many times. Its antigen is undetermined. CDR3 length equals 11 residues. The V end lost 3 bases, the J end lost 5 bases, and 7 bases lay between the germline ends. Looked up from germline, CDR1 is SQVTM and CDR2 is ANQGSEA.

The chain combines TRBV29-1 with TRBJ1-1; D gene uncertain. Sequencing was carried out using whole blood. The sequence derives from a female donor in good health. Some clones in this sample may be carry-over from other donors' samples. The CDR3 nucleotides are TGCAGCGTTGATAGGGATACTGAAGCTTTCTTT. This gives the protein CSVDRDTEAFF.